Shown below are 17 T cell receptor beta chains from a single sample sequenced in a study of T cells in Graves' hyperthyroidism and ophthalmopathy. Researchers took RNA transcripts and amplified the TCR beta CDR3 regions from them. A set of HTBI primers served as the primers for a first-round RT-PCR of the TCR CDR3. One entry per CDR3 protein, called by TCRdb with MiXCR from the multiplex PCR reads. Of about 59,000 distinct CDR3 sequences listed, approximately 50% were seen once; the top ten hold more than 3%. Sequencing used blood. The receptors stem from a woman aged 60-75 years with Graves' ophthalmopathy.

In this sample, this clonotype turned up many times. The CDR3, as DNA: TGCGCCAGCAGCCCGGACAGGGGATACTACGAGCAGTACTTC. Amino acid sequence: CASSPDRGYYEQYF. The chain is built from TRBV4-1 and TRBJ2-7, with 9 bases lining up with TRBD1. The V gene end was trimmed by 4 bases and the J gene end by 3 bases; junction bases not matched to a gene: 4. The CDR3 length is 14 residues. Per the germline V gene, CDR1 is MGHRA and CDR2 is YSYEKL.

As regards this clonotype: An end of the junction does not agree with germline; a read error may underlie this. This rearrangement joins TRBV4-1 to TRBJ2-1; maybe TRBD2 (5 bases). In germline, CDR1 is MGHRA, CDR2 YSYEKL. CDR3 length: 16 amino acids. The CDR3 DNA reads as TGCGCCAGCAGCCAACCTGGAGGCGCAGACGGCAATGAGCAGTTCTTT. As protein: CASSQPGGADGNEQFF.

By frequency in the sample, this clonotype is medium-sized. The J gene is TRBJ1-5, the V gene TRBV24-1; 7 bases line up with TRBD1. V gave up 7 bases and J gave up 4 bases; unmatched junction bases: 6. Germline CDR1 KGHDR, CDR2 SFDVKD. This CDR3 spans 14 amino acids. The CDR3 sequence is CATSPDRVNQPQHF. In DNA form, the CDR3 reads TGTGCCACCAGCCCCGACAGGGTTAATCAGCCCCAGCATTTT.

The chain carries TRBV20-1 and TRBJ2-2; D not resolved. Germline V gene data show CDR1 as DFQATT and CDR2 as SNEGSKA (reference sequence). The V and J ends lost 2 bases and 5 bases respectively, with 0 bases between them. This CDR3 has 10 residues. CDR3 region: CSARTGELFF. CDR3 nucleotides: TGCAGTGCTAGAACCGGGGAGCTGTTTTTT.

On this clonotype: A junction boundary mismatches the germline segment, possibly from a read error. The rearrangement joins TRBV12-3 or TRBV12-4 to TRBJ1-3, with D hard to call. The CDR3 length is 14 residues. The CDR3 reads CASNNPQPGNTINF. Here the CDR3 DNA reads TGTGCCAGCAACAATCCTCAGCCTGGAAACACCATAAATTTT.

The chain joins TRBV12-3 or TRBV12-4 to TRBJ1-4; no clear D. This CDR3 is 14 amino acids long. Trimming removed 6 bases at V and 0 bases at J, with 8 bases between. The CDR3, as DNA: TGTGCCAGCAGGGCGGATGCAACTAATGAAAAACTGTTTTTT. It codes for CASRADATNEKLFF.

The chain links TRBV6-1 to TRBJ2-3; unclear D gene. The V end was cut by 3 bases, the J end by 11 bases, with 21 bases between. Germline V gene sequence: CDR1 MNHNS, CDR2 SASEGT. This CDR3 contains 15 residues. CDR3 sequence reads: CASSDRLGRLYEQYF. Here the CDR3 DNA reads TGTGCCAGCAGTGATCGCCTTGGACGCCTCTACGAGCAGTATTTT.

This clonotype appeared many times. The V call is TRBV5-1, the J call TRBJ1-4; D is ambiguous. V was trimmed by 0 bases and J by 2 bases, leaving 8 bases between them. This CDR3 comprises 15 residues. The germline V gene encodes CDR1 SGHRS and CDR2 YFSETQ. The CDR3 here is CASSLGVVTNEKLFF. CDR3 sequence (DNA): TGCGCCAGCAGCTTGGGAGTTGTCACTAATGAAAAACTGTTTTTT.

The genes are TRBV7-6 and TRBJ1-2; 7 bases map to TRBD1. This CDR3 contains 14 residues. The germline gives CDR1 SGHVS, CDR2 FNYEAQ. V trimming: 0 bases; J trimming: 12 bases; junction bases outside the gene matches: 10. The CDR3 DNA follows: TGTGCCAGCAGCTTAGCAGACAGGGTCTCTGGAAACACCTTC. Protein: CASSLADRVSGNTF.

The J gene is TRBJ1-5, the V gene TRBV2; TRBD1 matches 9 bases. From germline, CDR1 is SNHLY and CDR2 FYNNEI. V was clipped by 5 bases and J by 4 bases; unmatched bases: 6. The CDR3 is 15 residues long. The CDR3 DNA sequence: TGTGCCAGCAGTCCCGGGACAGGGCGAAATCAGCCCCAGCATTTT. This translates into CASSPGTGRNQPQHF.

The chain joins TRBV20-1 to TRBJ2-5; 10 bases fit TRBD2. Germline V CDR1 and CDR2: DFQATT, SNEGSKA (reference sequence). V lost 3 bases and J lost 2; bases outside the gene matches: 3. This CDR3 contains 14 residues. This chain's CDR3 is CSARTSGQQETQYF. CDR3 nucleotide sequence: TGCAGTGCTAGGACTAGCGGGCAACAAGAGACCCAGTACTTC.

This clonotype was seen once. One end of the junction varies from germline; a read error may be responsible. The chain is built from TRBV7-9 and TRBJ2-5, with 11 bases aligning to TRBD2. Germline-derived CDR1 and CDR2 are SEHNR and FQNEAQ (reference sequence). CDR3 length: 15 residues. CDR3 in DNA: TGTGCCAGCAGCGCCGGGACTAGCGGACAAGAGACCCAGCACTTC. This translates into CASSAGTSGQETQHF.

This clonotype was seen repeatedly, ten times or more. The chain employs TRBV5-8 and TRBJ2-1, with D possibly called TRBD1 or TRBD2 (6 bases each). The germline V gene encodes CDR1 SGHTS and CDR2 YDEGEE. The CDR3 spans 15 residues. V lost 3 bases and J 2 bases, leaving 12 bases between the germline ends. CDR3 loop: CASSSPGGTYNEQFF. DNA for the CDR3: TGTGCCAGCAGCTCCCCCGGGGGCACCTACAATGAGCAGTTCTTC.

This clonotype showed up many times. This may be a read error, as it is one base from a much larger clone. The chain uses TRBV5-6 and TRBJ2-7, with D perhaps matching TRBD1 (5 bases). Looked up from germline, CDR1 is SGHDT and CDR2 is YYEEEE. V was shortened by 0 bases and J by 2 bases, with 9 bases between the two germline ends. The CDR3 has 14 amino acids. CDR3 in DNA: TGTGCCAGCAGCTTGGGTGACAGCGCCTACGAGCAGTACTTC. Amino acid sequence: CASSLGDSAYEQYF.

V usage is TRBV7-2 and J usage is TRBJ2-5; D might be TRBD2 (6 bases). This CDR3 has 14 amino acids. Germline-derived CDR1 and CDR2 are SGHTA and FQGNSA. V was clipped by 1 base and J by 4 bases, with 10 bases between them. CDR3 loop: CASSLVTSRETQYF. In DNA form, the CDR3 reads TGTGCCAGCAGCTTAGTGACTAGTAGAGAGACCCAGTACTTC.

The V and J genes are TRBV9 and TRBJ1-1, with 8 bases lining up with TRBD1. Trimming removed 2 bases from V and 3 bases from J; junction bases left unmatched: 3. Looked up from germline, CDR1 is SGDLS and CDR2 is YYNGEE. CDR3 length equals 14 residues. The CDR3 coding sequence is TGTGCCAGCAGCGTCGGACAGGGTTACACTGAAGCTTTCTTT. Translated, it gives CASSVGQGYTEAFF.

This clonotype showed up many times. V is TRBV5-6 and J is TRBJ2-5, with D possibly matching TRBD1 (5 bases). Germline assignment: CDR1 SGHDT and CDR2 YYEEEE. CDR3 length: 13 amino acids. Trimming took off 4 bases at V and 2 bases at J, with 9 bases between the two ends. The CDR3 sequence: CASSPGKQETQYF. Here the CDR3 DNA reads TGTGCCAGCAGCCCAGGGAAACAAGAGACCCAGTACTTC.